The T cell receptor (beta chain) under discussion was sequenced for a study of shared clonotypes between healthy human individuals. V was cut by 2 bases and J by 5 bases, with 10 bases left in between. Germline V gives CDR1 MNHNS, CDR2 SASEGT. The CDR3 has 14 amino acids. Deep-level running was used for the assay. Sequenced by immunoSEQ multiplex PCR; TCRdb stores in-frame clones only, minus some. The sample shows 750,000 to 1,000,000 clones, around 92% of them seen only once. CD45RO-negative cells were positively selected for CCR7, leaving out terminally differentiated effector memory CD45RA+ cells. Regarding this clone: The antigen is unknown.

Study outcomes and limitations: Rarefaction gave evidence that sorted-subset sequencing remained incomplete despite large depth. Estimated clonotype richness was generally higher in naive than memory subsets.

The specimen sequenced was naive CD8+ T cells sorted from blood. This TCR came from a man aged 25-45 years in good health. The V call is TRBV6-1, the J call TRBJ2-1; perhaps TRBD2 as D (6 bases). CDR3 coding DNA: TGTGCCAGCAGTGAACGGCGGGGAGACAATGAGCAGTTCTTC. Translation gives CASSERRGDNEQFF.